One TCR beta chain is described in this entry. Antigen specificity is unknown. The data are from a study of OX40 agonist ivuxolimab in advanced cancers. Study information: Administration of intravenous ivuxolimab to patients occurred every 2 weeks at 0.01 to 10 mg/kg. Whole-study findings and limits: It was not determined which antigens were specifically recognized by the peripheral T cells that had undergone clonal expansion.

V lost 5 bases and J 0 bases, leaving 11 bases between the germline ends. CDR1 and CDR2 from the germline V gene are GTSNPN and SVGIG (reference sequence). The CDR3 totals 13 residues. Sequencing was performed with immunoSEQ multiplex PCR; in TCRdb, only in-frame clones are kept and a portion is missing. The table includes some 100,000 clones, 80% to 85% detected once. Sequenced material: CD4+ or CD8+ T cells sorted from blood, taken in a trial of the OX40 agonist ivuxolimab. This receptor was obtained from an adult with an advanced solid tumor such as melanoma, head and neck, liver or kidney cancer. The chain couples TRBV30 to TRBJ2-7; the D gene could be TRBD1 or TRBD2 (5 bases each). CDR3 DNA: TGTGCCTGGGGACGGGGCAGCTCCTACGAGCAGTACTTC. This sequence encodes CAWGRGSSYEQYF.